Given below is one TCR beta chain in context. The data derive from a study of cytomegalovirus exposure and HLA in healthy donors. PCR was performed using 60 Vbeta and 13 Jbeta primers. Assay used: immunoSEQ multiplex PCR; TCRdb lists only in-frame clones, some missing. This repertoire comprises tens of thousands of clones; its ten largest clones make up 3.8%. Germline assignment: CDR1 SGHTA and CDR2 FQGNSA. Trimming at V came to 2 bases and at J to 4 bases, leaving 10 bases not matched to a gene. The CDR3 length is 18 residues. The material sequenced was PBMCs. The chain has TRBV7-2 and TRBJ2-1, with 11 bases identical to TRBD2. This receptor was identified in a female donor in good health and CMV-seropositive. The CDR3 nucleotides are TGTGCCAGCAGCTTACGTGGGACTAGCGGAACTGGATACAATGAGCAGTTCTTC. Encoded protein: CASSLRGTSGTGYNEQFF.